A single sample is the source of the 21 T cell receptor beta chains below, sequenced in a study of T cells in Graves' hyperthyroidism and ophthalmopathy. TCR beta CDR3 regions were amplified from RNA. Primed by the HTBI set, a first-round RT-PCR was run on the TCR CDR3. TCRdb called the multiplex PCR reads again in MiXCR, with one record for every CDR3 protein. This sample has more than 500,000 distinct CDR3 sequences, with about 45% found just once. The specimen sequenced was peripheral blood or thyroid tissue (not recorded which). The source is an adult woman with Graves' disease, either hyperthyroidism or ophthalmopathy (not recorded which).

Regarding this clonotype: Possible read error: a much larger clone is one base away. The chain links TRBV11-3 to TRBJ2-6; tentatively, D is TRBD1 (5 bases). V was trimmed by 6 bases and J by 5 bases, leaving 20 bases between them. There are 17 residues in the CDR3. Germline CDR1 and CDR2: SGHNT and YENEEA. The CDR3 is CASRPKQDFPRANVLTF. CDR3 bases: TGTGCCAGCAGGCCAAAACAGGATTTCCCGCGGGCCAACGTCCTGACTTTC.

V is TRBV7-2 and J is TRBJ2-7, with 9 bases that match TRBD2. Trimming cost V 5 bases and J 6 bases; bases outside gene matches: 14. Germline values: CDR1 SGHTA, CDR2 FQGNSA. This CDR3 is 16 amino acids long. The CDR3 here is CASSHGPQAGGPEQYF. DNA of the CDR3: TGTGCCAGCAGCCACGGACCCCAAGCGGGAGGTCCCGAGCAGTACTTC.

In this sample, this clonotype turned up many times. V usage is TRBV20-1 and J usage is TRBJ1-5, with D possibly TRBD1 on 5 matching bases. The ends were cut back, 3 bases at V and 3 bases at J, with 12 bases in the middle. The CDR3 has 14 amino acids. The germline V gene has CDR1 DFQATT and CDR2 SNEGSKA (reference sequence). In DNA form, the CDR3 reads TGCAGTGCTAGTAGGTCAGGGTACAATCAGCCCCAGCATTTT. It yields the protein CSASRSGYNQPQHF.

This clonotype came up once. This rearrangement joins TRBV7-9 to TRBJ1-1, with 9 bases aligning to TRBD1. The CDR3 has 17 amino acids. The V gene end was trimmed by 2 bases and the J gene end by 3 bases; junction bases not matched to a gene: 10. Germline assignment: CDR1 SEHNR and CDR2 FQNEAQ (reference sequence). The CDR3 nucleotides are TGTGCCAGCAGCTTACACAGGGGGCGATGGGGTGACACTGAAGCTTTCTTT. Protein sequence: CASSLHRGRWGDTEAFF. Complete variable domain (other parts from reference TRBV7-9 and TRBJ1-1): DTGVSQNPRHKITKRGQNVTFRCDPISEHNRLYWYRQTLGQGPEFLTYFQNEAQLEKSRLLSDRFSAERPKGSFSTLEIQRTEQGDSAMYLCASSLHRGRWGDTEAFFGQGTRLTVV.

This clonotype came up many times. The chain links TRBV7-9 to TRBJ1-1, with D possibly matching TRBD1 (6 bases). The germline V and J ends were trimmed by 1 base and 2 bases, with 20 bases remaining between them. This CDR3 has 18 amino acids. From germline, CDR1 is SEHNR and CDR2 FQNEAQ (reference sequence). The CDR3 DNA sequence: TGTGCCAGCAGCTTAGTAGGGGGTGCGGCTGGGGCCAACACTGAAGCTTTCTTT. Translating it yields CASSLVGGAAGANTEAFF.

With regard to this clonotype: One junction end disagrees with the germline gene, perhaps due to a read error. The chain is built from TRBV7-9 and TRBJ2-5; D is perhaps TRBD1 (6 bases). The CDR3 has 17 amino acids. CDR1 and CDR2 (germline): SEHNR, FQNEAQ (reference sequence). The CDR3 nucleotides are TGTGCCAGCAGCTTGGGGGCGGACAGCTCCCACCAAGAGACCCAGTGCTTC. Its translation is CASSLGADSSHQETQCF.

The V gene is TRBV7-2, the J gene TRBJ1-5; D unresolved. The CDR3 sequence is 15 residues long. Germline V gives CDR1 SGHTA, CDR2 FQGNSA. V gave up 0 bases and J gave up 7 bases, with 13 bases separating them. The CDR3 DNA sequence: TGTGCCAGCAGCTTAGCTCACTTAGGGAGGCAGCCCCAGCATTTT. It encodes CASSLAHLGRQPQHF.

The chain joins TRBV7-2 to TRBJ2-5; a possible D gene is TRBD1 (7 bases). Germline loops: CDR1 SGHTA, CDR2 FQGNSA. V was trimmed by 5 bases and J by 4 bases, leaving 14 bases between them. The CDR3 spans 14 residues. The CDR3 region has the DNA TGTGCCAGCAGCGTAACAGGGGAGGCAGAGACCCAGTACTTC. It translates to CASSVTGEAETQYF.

J is TRBJ1-2 and V is TRBV10-3; maybe TRBD1 (6 bases). CDR1 and CDR2 (germline): ENHRY, SYGVKD. This CDR3 comprises 12 residues. CDR3: CASGQGLNGYTF. DNA of the CDR3: TGTGCTAGTGGGCAGGGGTTGAATGGCTACACCTTC.

V usage is TRBV10-3 and J usage is TRBJ1-1; D is ambiguous. V gave up 4 bases and J gave up 6 bases, with 15 bases separating them. The CDR3 length is 14 residues. Germline-derived CDR1 and CDR2 are ENHRY and SYGVKD. The chain's CDR3 is CAISVQREWAEAFF. The CDR3 coding sequence is TGTGCCATCAGTGTCCAGAGGGAGTGGGCTGAAGCTTTCTTT.

This clonotype was seen a few times. The chain carries TRBV7-2 and TRBJ2-7; D is perhaps TRBD1 (6 bases). This CDR3 has 14 residues. V gave up 4 bases and J gave up 1 base, with 11 bases separating them. Germline values: CDR1 SGHTA, CDR2 FQGNSA. The CDR3 coding sequence is TGTGCCAGCAGCTCAGGGGCACAATCCTACGAGCAGTACTTC. Residues: CASSSGAQSYEQYF.

In the case of this clonotype: The junction departs from the called germline gene at one end, perhaps through a read error. The genes are TRBV7-9 and TRBJ2-2; unclear D gene. The CDR3 extends over 13 amino acids. CDR1 is SEHNR and CDR2 is FQNEAQ in the germline V gene (reference sequence). CDR3 coding DNA: TGTGCCAGCAGCTTAGTAGGTCCCGAGGAGCCGTTTTTT. This translates into CASSLVGPEEPFF.

The V call is TRBV7-9, the J call TRBJ2-7; D gene unclear. Trimming removed 6 bases at V and 4 bases at J, with 13 bases between. The CDR3 extends over 13 amino acids. CDR1 is SEHNR, CDR2 FQNEAQ, per germline (reference sequence). The CDR3 DNA follows: TGTGCCAGCAGTTTATCGACGGGTTACGAGCAGTACTTC. Its translation is CASSLSTGYEQYF.

This clonotype was picked up a small number of times. The V gene is TRBV10-3, the J gene TRBJ2-7; 11 bases fit TRBD1. The germline V gene has CDR1 ENHRY and CDR2 SYGVKD. Trimming took 4 bases from V and 5 from J; bases not matched to a gene: 7. The CDR3 sequence is 15 residues long. The CDR3 region is CAISAPDRGPDEQYF. The CDR3 DNA is TGTGCCATCAGTGCGCCGGACAGGGGGCCCGACGAGCAGTACTTC.

The rearrangement joins TRBV7-2 to TRBJ2-7; D is unclear. V gave up 7 bases and J gave up 7 bases, with 20 bases separating them. The germline gives CDR1 SGHTA, CDR2 FQGNSA. The CDR3 has 14 residues. CDR3 residues: CASTSGPYLGEQYF. The CDR3 nucleotides are TGTGCCAGCACCTCCGGGCCCTACCTGGGAGAGCAGTACTTC. The full variable domain, completed using reference TRBV7-2 and TRBJ2-7, is GAGVSQSPSNKVTEKGKDVELRCDPISGHTALYWYRQSLGQGLEFLIYFQGNSAPDKSGLPSDRFSAERTGGSVSTLTIQRTQQEDSAVYLCASTSGPYLGEQYFGPGTRLTVT.

The chain employs TRBV3-1 and TRBJ1-1; D is possibly TRBD1 (6 bases). This CDR3 contains 16 residues. Germline CDR1 and CDR2: LGHDT and YNNKEL (reference sequence). Trimming shortened V by 3 bases and J by 0 bases, and 14 bases separated the two germline ends. CDR3 coding DNA: TGTGCCAGCAGCCAGCGGGGGGCCATCATGAACACTGAAGCTTTCTTT. Protein: CASSQRGAIMNTEAFF.

The gene calls are TRBV25-1 and TRBJ1-6; 8 nucleotides match TRBD1. There are 17 residues in the CDR3. Looked up from germline, CDR1 is MGHDK and CDR2 is SYGVNS. J lost 14 bases, V lost 5 bases, and 20 bases had no gene match. The CDR3 DNA reads TGTGCCAGCAGTTACTCGCAAGCTCCGGGACCGGGACAGGCCCTCCACTTT. The encoded protein is CASSYSQAPGPGQALHF.

This clonotype was found a few times. This chain connects TRBV9 to TRBJ2-7, with D possibly matching TRBD1 (5 bases). Germline V gene data show CDR1 as SGDLS and CDR2 as YYNGEE. The CDR3 is 13 residues long. Deletions cut 0 bases from V and 7 bases from J, with 11 bases between. The CDR3 protein is CASSVAGWGEQYF. Here the CDR3 DNA reads TGTGCCAGCAGCGTAGCAGGGTGGGGTGAGCAGTACTTC.

This clonotype was recorded a few times. The chain couples TRBV10-3 to TRBJ1-1; D remains unclear. V was cut by 2 bases and J by 1 base, with 5 bases left in between. Germline V gene lookup returns CDR1 ENHRY and CDR2 SYGVKD. This CDR3 comprises 13 residues. In nucleotides, the CDR3 is TGTGCCATCAGTGAGACAGCGAACACTGAAGCTTTCTTT. Translating gives CAISETANTEAFF.

The genes are TRBV12-3 or TRBV12-4 and TRBJ1-1; the match to TRBD1 covers 9 bases. CDR3 length: 15 residues. V shed 4 bases and J 5 bases; nucleotides not matched to a gene: 8. The CDR3 sequence is CASSYHRGRETEAFF. CDR3 bases: TGTGCCAGCAGTTATCACAGGGGGCGGGAGACTGAAGCTTTCTTT.

This clonotype was seen only a few times. This chain joins TRBV2 and TRBJ2-5; 8 bases map to TRBD1. The J segment lost 5 bases and the V segment lost 11 bases, leaving 10 bases of the junction unmatched. The CDR3 consists of 13 residues. The germline gives CDR1 SNHLY, CDR2 FYNNEI. Written as DNA, the CDR3 is TGTGCCGGCCGTGACAGGGGTTATGAGACCCAGTACTTC. Protein sequence: CAGRDRGYETQYF.